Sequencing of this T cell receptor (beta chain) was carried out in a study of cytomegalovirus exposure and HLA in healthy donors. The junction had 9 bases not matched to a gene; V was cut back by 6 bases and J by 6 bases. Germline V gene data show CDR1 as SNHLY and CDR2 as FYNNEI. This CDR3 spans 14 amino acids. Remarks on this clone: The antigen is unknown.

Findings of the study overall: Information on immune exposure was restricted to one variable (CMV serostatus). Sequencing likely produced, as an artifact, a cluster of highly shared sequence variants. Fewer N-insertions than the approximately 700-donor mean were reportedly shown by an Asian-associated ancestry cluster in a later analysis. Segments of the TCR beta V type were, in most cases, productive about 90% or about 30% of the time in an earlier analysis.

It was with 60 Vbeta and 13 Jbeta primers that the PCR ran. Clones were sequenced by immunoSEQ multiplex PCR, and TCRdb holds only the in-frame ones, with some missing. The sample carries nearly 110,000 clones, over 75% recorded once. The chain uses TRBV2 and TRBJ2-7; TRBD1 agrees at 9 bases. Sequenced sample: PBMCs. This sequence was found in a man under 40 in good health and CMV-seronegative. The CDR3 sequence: CASRPGQGNREQYF. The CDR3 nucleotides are TGTGCCAGCAGACCGGGACAGGGAAATCGCGAGCAGTACTTC.